The clone carrying this T cell receptor beta chain was counted many times. Its antigen is not known. This sample was included in a study of CD8 T cells in ankylosing spondylitis. Points from the study as a whole: Clones that were linked to disease were CD8+ and were relatively rare in peripheral blood. Seemingly characteristic of ankylosing spondylitis blood was a TCR beta motif consisting of eight highly homologous variants. Earlier studies detected some motif variants in reactive arthritis synovial fluid and blood.

TCRdb independently ran MiXCR on the 5' RACE reads; one entry per CDR3 protein. The sample has tens of thousands of distinct CDR3 sequences; roughly 7.9% are singletons. Trimming cost V 6 bases and J 4 bases, with 12 bases left between them. The germline V gene encodes CDR1 LGHDT and CDR2 YNNKEL (reference sequence). This CDR3 has 13 residues. The TCR originated in a male donor with ankylosing spondylitis or in good health (not recorded which). The sequenced sample was blood, either unsorted or a sorted T cell fraction (not recorded which). This sequence joins TRBV3-1 and TRBJ1-1, with D unclear. The CDR3 loop reads CASSFLPGTEAFF. DNA for the CDR3: TGTGCCAGCAGTTTCCTACCGGGCACTGAAGCTTTCTTT.